This T cell receptor beta chain was observed in a study of OX40 agonist ivuxolimab in advanced cancers. Study-wide background: Across the patients, intravenous ivuxolimab was delivered every 2 weeks at 0.01 to 10 mg/kg. Cancers in dose escalation were hepatocellular, melanoma, renal cell and head and neck. People who had prior anti-PD-1, anti-PD-L1 or anti-CTLA-4 therapy could take part, and under 45% had some.

The repertoire was sequenced with immunoSEQ multiplex PCR; TCRdb's copy has only in-frame clones and lacks some. This sample has 70,000 or so clones, with 84% found just once. V was trimmed by 5 bases and J by 5 bases, leaving 5 bases between them. Germline lookup yields CDR1 SEHNR and CDR2 FQNEAQ (reference sequence). The CDR3 runs to 11 residues. The receptor comes from an adult with an advanced solid tumor such as melanoma, head and neck, liver or kidney cancer. The input for sequencing was CD4+ or CD8+ T cells sorted from blood, taken in a trial of the OX40 agonist ivuxolimab. This chain joins TRBV7-9 and TRBJ2-3; D unclear. The CDR3 loop is CASSHKDTQYF. The CDR3 nucleotides read TGTGCCAGCAGCCACAAAGATACGCAGTATTTT. Drawing the rest from reference TRBV7-9 and TRBJ2-3, the complete variable domain is DTGVSQNPRHKITKRGQNVTFRCDPISEHNRLYWYRQTLGQGPEFLTYFQNEAQLEKSRLLSDRFSAERPKGSFSTLEIQRTEQGDSAMYLCASSHKDTQYFGPGTRLTVL.